This TCR beta chain was recovered during a study of T-cell memory formation after mild COVID-19. Study-wide findings and caveats: Contracting clones from day 15 to 85 showed balanced CD4/CD8; later expanders favored CD4+. Shrinking CD4+ clones were chiefly CM and EM; CD8+ ones were chiefly EMRA. Within pre-infection memory, some responding clones were found, suggesting cross-reactive memory joined.

Constant-segment primers served in 5'RACE that generated TCR alpha and TCR beta cDNA libraries bearing sample barcodes and UMIs. Via MiXCR, TCRdb re-called the 5' RACE reads, giving one row per CDR3 protein. The sample comprises 450,000 to 650,000 distinct CDR3 sequences, roughly 21% of which are singletons, and around 9.2% rests with the top ten. V shed 2 bases and J shed 1 base, with 7 bases lying between them. Germline loops: CDR1 SSHAT, CDR2 FNYEAQ (reference sequence). The CDR3 has 14 amino acids. This clonotype showed up just a few times. Antigen unknown. Sequenced material: PBMCs or a T cell subset sorted from them (not recorded which). This chain uses TRBV7-7 with TRBJ2-3; D uncertain. The sequence derives from an adult woman who had mild COVID-19 (a few samples of this study predate the infection). Cell type and time point are not known. The CDR3 spells CASSLSTGTDTQYF. The CDR3 bases are TGTGCCAGCAGCTTATCGACTGGCACAGATACGCAGTATTTT.